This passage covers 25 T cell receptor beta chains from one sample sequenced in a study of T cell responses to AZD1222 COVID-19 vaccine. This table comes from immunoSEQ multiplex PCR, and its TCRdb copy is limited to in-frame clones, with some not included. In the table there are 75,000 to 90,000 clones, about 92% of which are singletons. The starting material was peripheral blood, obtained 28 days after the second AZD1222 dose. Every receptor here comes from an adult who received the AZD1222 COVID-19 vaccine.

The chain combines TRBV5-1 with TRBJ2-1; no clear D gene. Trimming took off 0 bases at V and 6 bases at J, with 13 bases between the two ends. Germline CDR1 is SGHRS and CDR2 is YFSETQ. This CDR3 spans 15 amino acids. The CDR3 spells CASSLAPYLVNEQFF. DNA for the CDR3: TGCGCCAGCAGCTTGGCGCCCTATCTAGTCAATGAGCAGTTCTTC.

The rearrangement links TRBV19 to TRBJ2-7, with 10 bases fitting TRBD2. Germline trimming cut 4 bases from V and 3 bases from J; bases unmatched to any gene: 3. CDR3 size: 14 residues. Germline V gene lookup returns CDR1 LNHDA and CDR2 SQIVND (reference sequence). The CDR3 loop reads CASSRASGGYEQYF. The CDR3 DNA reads TGTGCCAGTAGTAGAGCTAGCGGGGGCTACGAGCAGTACTTC.

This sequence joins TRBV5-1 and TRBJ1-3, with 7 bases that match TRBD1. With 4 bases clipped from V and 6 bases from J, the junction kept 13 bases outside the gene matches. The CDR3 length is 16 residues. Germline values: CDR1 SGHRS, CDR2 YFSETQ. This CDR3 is CASSDDRALPLNTIYF. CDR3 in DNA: TGCGCCAGCAGCGATGACAGGGCTCTCCCATTAAACACCATATATTTT. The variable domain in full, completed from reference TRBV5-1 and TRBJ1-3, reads KAGVTQTPRYLIKTRGQQVTLSCSPISGHRSVSWYQQTPGQGLQFLFEYFSETQRNKGNFPGRFSGRQFSNSRSEMNVSTLELGDSALYLCASSDDRALPLNTIYFGEGSWLTVV.

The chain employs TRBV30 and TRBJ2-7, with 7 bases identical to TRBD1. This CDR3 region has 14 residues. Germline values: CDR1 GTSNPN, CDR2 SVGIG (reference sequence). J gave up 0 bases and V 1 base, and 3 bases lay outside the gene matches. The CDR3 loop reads CAWSEWDSSYEQYF. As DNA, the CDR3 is TGTGCCTGGAGTGAATGGGACAGCTCCTACGAGCAGTACTTC. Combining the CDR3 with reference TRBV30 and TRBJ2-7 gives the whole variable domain SQTIHQWPATLVQPVGSPLSLECTVEGTSNPNLYWYRQAAGRGLQLLFYSVGIGQISSEVPQNLSASRPQDRQFILSSKKLLLSDSGFYLCAWSEWDSSYEQYFGPGTRLTVT.

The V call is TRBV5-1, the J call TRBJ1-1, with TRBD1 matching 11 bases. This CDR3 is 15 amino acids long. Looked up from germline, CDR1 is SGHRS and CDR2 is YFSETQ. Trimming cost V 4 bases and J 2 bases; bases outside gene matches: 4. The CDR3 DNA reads TGCGCCAGCAGCAGGACAGGGGGCGCCAACACTGAAGCTTTCTTT. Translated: CASSRTGGANTEAFF. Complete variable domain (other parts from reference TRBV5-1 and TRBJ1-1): KAGVTQTPRYLIKTRGQQVTLSCSPISGHRSVSWYQQTPGQGLQFLFEYFSETQRNKGNFPGRFSGRQFSNSRSEMNVSTLELGDSALYLCASSRTGGANTEAFFGQGTRLTVV.

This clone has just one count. The CDR3 nucleotides are TGTGCCAGCAGCTTGGTGTTTAGGGGTGGGGGCTACACCTTC. Its protein is CASSLVFRGGGYTF. This rearrangement joins TRBV5-6 to TRBJ1-2, with D possibly matching TRBD1 (5 bases). Per germline, CDR1 SGHDT and CDR2 YYEEEE. Trimming removed 0 bases at V and 8 bases at J, with 14 bases between. The CDR3 is 14 amino acids.

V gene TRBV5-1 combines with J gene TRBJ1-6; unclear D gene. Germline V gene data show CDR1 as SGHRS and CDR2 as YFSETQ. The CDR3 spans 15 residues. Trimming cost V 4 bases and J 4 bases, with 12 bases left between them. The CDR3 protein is CASSRAGTYNSPLHF. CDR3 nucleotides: TGCGCCAGCAGCAGGGCAGGAACATATAATTCACCCCTCCACTTT.

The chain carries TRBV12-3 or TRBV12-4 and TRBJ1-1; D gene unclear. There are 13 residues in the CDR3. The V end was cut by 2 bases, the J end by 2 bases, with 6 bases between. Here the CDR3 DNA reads TGTGCCAGCAGTTTATGGGTAAACACTGAAGCTTTCTTT. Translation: CASSLWVNTEAFF.

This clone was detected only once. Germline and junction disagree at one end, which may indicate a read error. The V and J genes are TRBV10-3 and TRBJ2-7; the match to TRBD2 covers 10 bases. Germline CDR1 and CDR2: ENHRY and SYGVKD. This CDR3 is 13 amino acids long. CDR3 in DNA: TGTGCCATCAGTAGCCTAGCGGGAGAGAGTTTGAACTTC. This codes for CAISSLAGESLNF.

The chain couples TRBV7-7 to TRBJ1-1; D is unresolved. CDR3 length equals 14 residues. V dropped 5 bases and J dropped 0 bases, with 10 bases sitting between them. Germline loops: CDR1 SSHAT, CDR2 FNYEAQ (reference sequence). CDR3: CASSISGLNTEAFF. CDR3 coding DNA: TGTGCCAGCAGCATCTCGGGCCTGAACACTGAAGCTTTCTTT.

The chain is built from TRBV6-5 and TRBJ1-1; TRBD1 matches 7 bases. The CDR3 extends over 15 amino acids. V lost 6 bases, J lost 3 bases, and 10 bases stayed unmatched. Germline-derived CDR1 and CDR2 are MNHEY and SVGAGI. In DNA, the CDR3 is TGTGCCAGCAGCCGCCGAGGGGGCGGGTACACTGAAGCTTTCTTT. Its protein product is CASSRRGGGYTEAFF.

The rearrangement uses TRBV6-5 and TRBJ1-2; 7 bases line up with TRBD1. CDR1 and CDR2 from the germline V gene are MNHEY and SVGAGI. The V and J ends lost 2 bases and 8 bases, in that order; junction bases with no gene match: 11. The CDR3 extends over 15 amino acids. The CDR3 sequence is CASSYRLDRGPGYTF. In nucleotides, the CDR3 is TGTGCCAGCAGTTACCGATTAGATAGGGGGCCCGGCTACACCTTC.

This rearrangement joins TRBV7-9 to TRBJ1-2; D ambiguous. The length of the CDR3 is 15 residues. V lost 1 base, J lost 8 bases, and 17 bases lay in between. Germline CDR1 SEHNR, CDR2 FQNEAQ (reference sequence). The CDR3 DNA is TGTGCCAGCAGCTTAGTACGGCCACCCCCGGTGGGCTACACCTTC. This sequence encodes CASSLVRPPPVGYTF.

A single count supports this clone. The CDR3 region is CASRKLAGGRETQYF. DNA of the CDR3: TGTGCCAGCAGGAAACTAGCGGGTGGTCGGGAGACCCAGTACTTC. The chain links TRBV27 to TRBJ2-5; 9 bases are shared with TRBD2. This CDR3 comprises 15 residues. V was clipped by 6 bases and J by 5 bases; unmatched bases: 10. The germline gives CDR1 MNHEY, CDR2 SMNVEV (reference sequence).

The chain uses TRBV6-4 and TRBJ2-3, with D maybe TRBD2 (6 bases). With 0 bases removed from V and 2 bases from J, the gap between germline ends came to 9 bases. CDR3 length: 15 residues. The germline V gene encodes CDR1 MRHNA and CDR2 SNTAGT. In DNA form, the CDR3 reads TGTGCCAGCAGTGACTCGGGACTTTTCACAGATACGCAGTATTTT. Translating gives CASSDSGLFTDTQYF.

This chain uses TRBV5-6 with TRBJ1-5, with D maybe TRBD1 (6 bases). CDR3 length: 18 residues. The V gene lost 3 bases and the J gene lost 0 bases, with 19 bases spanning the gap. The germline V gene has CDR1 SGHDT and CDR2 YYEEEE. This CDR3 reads CASSSLRGAGYSNQPQHF. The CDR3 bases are TGTGCCAGCAGCTCACTCAGGGGCGCGGGCTATAGCAATCAGCCCCAGCATTTT.

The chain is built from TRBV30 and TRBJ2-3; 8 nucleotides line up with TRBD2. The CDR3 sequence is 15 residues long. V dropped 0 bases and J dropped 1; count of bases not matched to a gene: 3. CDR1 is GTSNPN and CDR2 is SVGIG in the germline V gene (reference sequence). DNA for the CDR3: TGTGCCTGGAGTGTCCCAGCGGGAGGCACAGATACGCAGTATTTT. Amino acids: CAWSVPAGGTDTQYF.

The CDR3 DNA reads as TGTGCCAGCAGTGATGAGTCAGGGACAGGTATCGAGACCCAGTACTTC. It encodes CASSDESGTGIETQYF. The chain combines TRBV6-1 with TRBJ2-5, with TRBD1 matching over 8 bases. The V gene's germline CDR1 is MNHNS and CDR2 SASEGT. V trimming: 3 bases; J trimming: 5 bases; junction bases outside the gene matches: 11. This CDR3 contains 16 residues.

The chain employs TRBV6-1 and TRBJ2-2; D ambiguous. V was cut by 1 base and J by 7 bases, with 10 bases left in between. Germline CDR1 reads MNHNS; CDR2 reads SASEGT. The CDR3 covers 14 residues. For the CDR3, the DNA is TGTGCCAGCAGTGAAGACCTGGAAGGCGGGGAGCTGTTTTTT. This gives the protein CASSEDLEGGELFF.

The chain's CDR3 is CATGDRDETQYF. In DNA form, the CDR3 reads TGTGCCACCGGGGACAGGGATGAGACCCAGTACTTC. The chain combines TRBV24-1 with TRBJ2-5; 9 bases are a match to TRBD1. CDR1 KGHDR and CDR2 SFDVKD come from the germline V gene. Losses at the gene ends were 9 bases for V and 5 bases for J; bases not matched to a gene: 3. This CDR3 has 12 amino acids.

DNA of the CDR3: TGTGCCAGCAGCTTACTACAAGGGACGAGCTATGGCTACACCTTC. Translated: CASSLLQGTSYGYTF. The chain joins TRBV7-2 to TRBJ1-2; the D gene is possibly TRBD1 (5 bases). CDR1 and CDR2 (germline): SGHTA, FQGNSA. Trimming left V 2 bases short and J 4 bases short, with 14 bases between. The CDR3 extends over 15 amino acids.

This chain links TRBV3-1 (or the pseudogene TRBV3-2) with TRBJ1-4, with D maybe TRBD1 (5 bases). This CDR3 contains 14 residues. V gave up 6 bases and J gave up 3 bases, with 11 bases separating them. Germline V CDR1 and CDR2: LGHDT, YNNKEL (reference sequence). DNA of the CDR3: TGTGCCAGCAGACCCGACAGTCCTAATGAAAAACTGTTTTTT. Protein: CASRPDSPNEKLFF.

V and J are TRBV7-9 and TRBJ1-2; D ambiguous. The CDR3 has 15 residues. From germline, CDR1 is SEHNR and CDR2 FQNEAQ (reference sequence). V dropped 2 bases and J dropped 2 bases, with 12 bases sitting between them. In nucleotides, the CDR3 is TGTGCCAGCAGCTTACAAGAAATGAGGAACTATGGCTACACCTTC. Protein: CASSLQEMRNYGYTF.

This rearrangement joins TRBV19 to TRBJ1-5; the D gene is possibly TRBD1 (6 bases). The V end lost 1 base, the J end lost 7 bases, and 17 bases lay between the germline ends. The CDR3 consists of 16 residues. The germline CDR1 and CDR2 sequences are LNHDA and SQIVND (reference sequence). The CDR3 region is CASSIALPARGQPQHF. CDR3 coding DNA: TGTGCCAGTAGTATAGCCCTCCCAGCCAGGGGCCAGCCCCAGCATTTT.

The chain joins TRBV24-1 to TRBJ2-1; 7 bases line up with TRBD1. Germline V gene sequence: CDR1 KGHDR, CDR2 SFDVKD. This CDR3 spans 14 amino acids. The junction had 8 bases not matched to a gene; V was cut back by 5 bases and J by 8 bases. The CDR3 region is CATSVPGQQDEQFF. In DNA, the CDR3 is TGTGCCACCAGTGTGCCGGGACAGCAGGATGAGCAGTTCTTC.